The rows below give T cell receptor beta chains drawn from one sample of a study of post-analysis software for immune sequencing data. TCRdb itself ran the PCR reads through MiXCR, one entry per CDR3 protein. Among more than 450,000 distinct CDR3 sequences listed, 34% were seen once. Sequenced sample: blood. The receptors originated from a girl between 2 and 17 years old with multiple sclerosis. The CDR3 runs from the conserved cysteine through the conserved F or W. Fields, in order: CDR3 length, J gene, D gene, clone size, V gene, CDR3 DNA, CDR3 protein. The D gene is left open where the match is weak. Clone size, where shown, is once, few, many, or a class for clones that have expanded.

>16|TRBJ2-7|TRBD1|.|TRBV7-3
TGTGCCAGCAGCTTAACGGGGACAGGTCTCTTGTACGAGCAGTACTTC
CASSLTGTGLLYEQYF
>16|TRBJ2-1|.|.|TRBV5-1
TGCGCCAGCAGCCCTACGTCCGGGGGTTTTTACAATGAGCAGTTCTTC
CASSPTSGGFYNEQFF
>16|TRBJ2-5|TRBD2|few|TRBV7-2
TGTGCCAGCAGCTTTAGTACTAGCGGGGGGGAAGAGACCCAGTACTTC
CASSFSTSGGEETQYF
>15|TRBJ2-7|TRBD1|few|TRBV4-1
TGCGCCAGCAGCCAGGTGACAGGGACCCCCTACGAGCAGTACTTC
CASSQVTGTPYEQYF
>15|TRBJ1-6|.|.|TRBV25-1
TGTGCCAGCAGTGAATTAACGGTTAATAATTCACCCCTCCACTTT
CASSELTVNNSPLHF
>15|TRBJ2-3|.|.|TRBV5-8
TGTGCCAGCAACGGGGCATTTTCAAACACAGATACGCAGTATTTT
CASNGAFSNTDTQYF
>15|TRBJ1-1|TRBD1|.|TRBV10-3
TGTGCCATCAGTGAGTCGGGGCAGGGGGCGACTGAAGCTTTCTTT
CAISESGQGATEAFF
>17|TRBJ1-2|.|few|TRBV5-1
TGCGCCAGCAGCTTGGCCGCCTTGGACGGTGAAAACTATGGCTACACCTTC
CASSLAALDGENYGYTF
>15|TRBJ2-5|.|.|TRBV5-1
TGCGCCAGCAGCTTTTTCGGCAGGGGTAGTGAGACCCAGTACTTC
CASSFFGRGSETQYF
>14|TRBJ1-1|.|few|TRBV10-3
TGTGCCATCAGTGAGTGGGACTTGAACACTGAAGCTTTCTTT
CAISEWDLNTEAFF
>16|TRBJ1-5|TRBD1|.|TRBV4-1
TGCGCCAGCAGTCAGGACAGGTCCAGTACCAATCAGCCCCAGCATTTT
CASSQDRSSTNQPQHF
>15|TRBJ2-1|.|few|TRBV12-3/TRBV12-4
TGTGCCAGCAGTCCCCCGGGCCTCAGGGTACAAGGGCAGTTCTTC
CASSPPGLRVQGQFF
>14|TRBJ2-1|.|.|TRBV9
TGTGCCTGCAGCGTAGCTCCAGATTACAATGAGCAGTTCTTC
CACSVAPDYNEQFF
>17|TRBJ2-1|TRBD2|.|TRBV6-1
TGTGCCAGCAGTAAAAACCGAGTCGGGGGGGGTTACAATGAGCAGTTCTTC
CASSKNRVGGGYNEQFF
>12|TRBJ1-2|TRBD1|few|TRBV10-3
TGTGCCATCAACAGGGGAAGGGAGGGCTACACCTTC
CAINRGREGYTF
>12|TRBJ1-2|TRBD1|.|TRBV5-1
TGCGCCAGCACCCCATCGGACAGGGGCTACACCTTC
CASTPSDRGYTF
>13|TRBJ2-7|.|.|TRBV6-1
TGTGCCAGCAACCGGCAGGGGCTCTACGAGCAGTACTTC
CASNRQGLYEQYF
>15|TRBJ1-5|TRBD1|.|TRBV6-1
TGTGCCAGCAGTGGGGGGACAGGGGGCCATCAGCCCCAGCATTTT
CASSGGTGGHQPQHF
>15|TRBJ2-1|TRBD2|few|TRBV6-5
TGTGCCAGCAGTCGCCGGGACTACCTCCCCCATGAGCAGTTCTTC
CASSRRDYLPHEQFF
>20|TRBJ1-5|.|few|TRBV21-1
TGTGCCAGCAGCAAAGGGGAGGGGAAGGGATTTTTCTATAGCAATCAGCCCCAGCATTTT
CASSKGEGKGFFYSNQPQHF
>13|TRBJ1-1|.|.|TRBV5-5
TGTGCCAGCAGCTTGGGGGACGACACTGAAGCTTTCTTT
CASSLGDDTEAFF
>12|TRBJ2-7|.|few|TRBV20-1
TGCAGTGCTAGGCCCAATTTTGACGAGCAGTACTTC
CSARPNFDEQYF
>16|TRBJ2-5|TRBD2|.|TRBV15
TGTGCCACCAGCAGAGATCAAGCGGGGCCCCAAGAGACCCAGTACTTC
CATSRDQAGPQETQYF
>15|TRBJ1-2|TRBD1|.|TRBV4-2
TGTGCCAGCAGCCAAGAGGGGACAGTTAACTATGGCTACACCTTC
CASSQEGTVNYGYTF
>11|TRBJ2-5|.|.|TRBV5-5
TGTGCCAGCAGCCAGCCGGAGACCCAGTACTTC
CASSQPETQYF
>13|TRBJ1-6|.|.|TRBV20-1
TGCAGTGCCCCCGACGGAAGAAATTCACCCCTCCACTTT
CSAPDGRNSPLHF
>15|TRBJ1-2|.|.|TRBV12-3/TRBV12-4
TGTGTCAGCAGTCGGGCAGGGAACCTTAACTATGGCTACACCTTC
CVSSRAGNLNYGYTF
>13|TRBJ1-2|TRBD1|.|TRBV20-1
TGCAGTGCTAGAAGGCAGGGGGAGGATGGCTACACCTTC
CSARRQGEDGYTF
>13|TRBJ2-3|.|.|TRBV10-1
TGCGCCAGCAGTGATGTCCAGCCAGATACGCAGTATTTT
CASSDVQPDTQYF
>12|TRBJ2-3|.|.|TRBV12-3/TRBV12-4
TGTGCCAGCAGTTTCCCGGAAGGTACGCAGTATTTT
CASSFPEGTQYF
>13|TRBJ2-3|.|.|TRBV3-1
TGTGCCAGCAGCCAAGCCAGGGCAGATACGCAGTATTTT
CASSQARADTQYF
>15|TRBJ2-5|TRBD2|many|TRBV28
TGTGCCAGCGGACCTACTAGCGGGGGGGCAGAGACCCAGTACTTC
CASGPTSGGAETQYF
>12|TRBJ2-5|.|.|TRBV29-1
TGCAGCGTCGCTGAGATCCAAGAGACCCAGTACTTC
CSVAEIQETQYF
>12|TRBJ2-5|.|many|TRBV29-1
TGCAGCGTTGGTGTCTATCAAGAGACCCAGTACTTC
CSVGVYQETQYF
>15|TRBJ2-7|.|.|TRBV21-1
TGTGCCAGCAGCCCCCTGGACAGGTGGGGCTACGAGCAGTACTTC
CASSPLDRWGYEQYF
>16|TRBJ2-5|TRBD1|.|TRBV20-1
TGCAGTGCTAGTGAACCCCCGGGACAGGGAAGGAGGGAGCAGTACTTC
CSASEPPGQGRREQYF
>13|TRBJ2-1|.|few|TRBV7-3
TGTGCCAGCAGCTTAACGTTAAGGACCGAGCAGTTCTTC
CASSLTLRTEQFF
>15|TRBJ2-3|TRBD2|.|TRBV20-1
TGCAGTGCTGCGACTAGCGGGGGGGCCAGGGATACGCAGTATTTT
CSAATSGGARDTQYF
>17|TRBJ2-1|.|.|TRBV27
TGTGCCAGCACCGAGGGGCCAGGGGCCAGCTCCTACAATGAGCAGTTCTTC
CASTEGPGASSYNEQFF
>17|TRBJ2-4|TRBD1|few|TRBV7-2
TGTGCCAGCAGCTTCCCCAGCGGACAGGGTGCGAAAAACATTCAGTACTTC
CASSFPSGQGAKNIQYF
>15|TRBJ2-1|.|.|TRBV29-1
TGCAGCGGTTTCAACCGGGTCCACCGATCAGATGAGCAGTTCTTC
CSGFNRVHRSDEQFF
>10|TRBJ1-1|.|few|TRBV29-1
TGCAGCGTTGTCAAGGGTCAAGCTTTCTTT
CSVVKGQAFF
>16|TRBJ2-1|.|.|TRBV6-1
TGTGCCAGCAGGAAACCGGGACGGTACTCCTACAATGAGCAGTTCTTC
CASRKPGRYSYNEQFF
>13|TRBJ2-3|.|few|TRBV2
TGTGCCAGCAGCGGCCTACAGGGAGATACGCAGTATTTT
CASSGLQGDTQYF
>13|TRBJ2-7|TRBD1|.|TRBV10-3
TGTGCCATCAGGCAGACAGGGGATAACGAGCAGTACTTC
CAIRQTGDNEQYF
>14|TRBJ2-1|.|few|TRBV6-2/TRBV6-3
TGTGCCAGCACCAACATGGGTCCATACAATGAGCAGTTCTTC
CASTNMGPYNEQFF
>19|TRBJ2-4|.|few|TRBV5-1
TGCGCCAGCAGCTTGGCCCCCCCCACGGAGAGGGTGGCCAAAAACATTCAGTACTTC
CASSLAPPTERVAKNIQYF
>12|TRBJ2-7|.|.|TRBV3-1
TGTGCCAGCAGCCAAGCCAGGGCAGAGCAGTACTTC
CASSQARAEQYF
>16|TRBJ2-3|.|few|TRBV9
TGTGCCAGCAGCGCGGACTCTTCCGAGGGAACAGATACGCAGTATTTT
CASSADSSEGTDTQYF
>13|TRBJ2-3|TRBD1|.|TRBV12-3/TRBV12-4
TGTGCCAGCAGTTCAGGGGGAGCAGATACGCAGTATTTT
CASSSGGADTQYF
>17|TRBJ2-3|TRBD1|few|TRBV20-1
TGCAGTGCTGTTGACTCACCGTACAGGGGGAGCACAGATACGCAGTATTTT
CSAVDSPYRGSTDTQYF